The 7 T cell receptor beta chains reported below all come from one sample, sequenced in a study of shared clonotypes between healthy human individuals. Repertoires were generated with immunoSEQ multiplex PCR, while TCRdb's copy carries only in-frame clones and drops some. The sample lists 2,500,000 or so clones; just over 90% were seen once. Sequenced input: naive CD4+ T cells sorted from blood. The subset here: CD45RA+ positively selected. These receptors all come from a man aged 18 to 35 in good health.

V is TRBV2 and J is TRBJ2-5, with 10 bases lining up with TRBD1. The J segment lost 5 bases and the V segment lost 6 bases, leaving 6 bases of the junction unmatched. The CDR3 consists of 14 residues. The germline gives CDR1 SNHLY, CDR2 FYNNEI. This CDR3 reads CASSPTGGLETQYF. CDR3 sequence (DNA): TGTGCCAGCAGCCCGACAGGGGGCTTGGAGACCCAGTACTTC.

A single count supports this clone. V usage is TRBV6-5 and J usage is TRBJ1-1; 7 nucleotides match TRBD1. The V and J ends lost 10 bases and 2 bases, in that order; junction bases with no gene match: 7. Germline V lookup: CDR1 MNHEY, CDR2 SVGAGI. The CDR3 consists of 13 residues. CDR3 loop: CATRRDRNTEAFF. As DNA, the CDR3 is TGTGCCACCAGGCGGGACAGAAACACTGAAGCTTTCTTT.

A word on this clone: Other nucleotide sequences from this sample produce the same CDR3. The V call is TRBV4-1, the J call TRBJ2-7; 7 positions match TRBD2. The CDR3 has 15 amino acids. The germline V gene encodes CDR1 MGHRA and CDR2 YSYEKL. Trimming took 1 base from V and 0 from J; bases not matched to a gene: 3. CDR3 sequence (DNA): TGCGCCAGCAGCCAAGGAGGCGGGAGCTCCTACGAGCAGTACTTC. Translated: CASSQGGGSSYEQYF.

Remarks on this clone: The sample holds other DNA sequences that translate to the same CDR3. This chain joins TRBV28 and TRBJ2-7; D not resolved. V lost 3 bases to trimming and J lost 3 bases, with 9 bases between them. CDR1 is MDHEN, CDR2 SYDVKM, per germline. The CDR3 sequence is 13 residues long. CDR3 sequence (DNA): TGTGCCAGCAGTTTGGGCTCCCGCTACGAGCAGTACTTC. This gives the protein CASSLGSRYEQYF.

The chain joins TRBV13 to TRBJ2-7, with TRBD2 matching 13 bases. This CDR3 comprises 15 residues. The germline gives CDR1 PRHDT, CDR2 FYEKMQ (reference sequence). Trimming at V came to 4 bases and at J to 7 bases, leaving 7 bases not matched to a gene. The CDR3: CASSSTSGGAQEQYF. DNA for the CDR3: TGTGCCAGCAGCTCCACTAGCGGGGGGGCTCAGGAGCAGTACTTC.

The chain carries TRBV7-9 and TRBJ1-6, with D unclear. The germline CDR1 and CDR2 sequences are SEHNR and FQNEAQ (reference sequence). Trimming took off 3 bases at V and 13 bases at J, with 13 bases between the two ends. CDR3 length: 13 residues. DNA of the CDR3: TGTGCCAGCAGCTTCGGGATCCTTTACCCCCTCCACTTT. This encodes CASSFGILYPLHF.

The chain employs TRBV19 and TRBJ2-5; 7 nucleotides agree with TRBD1. V dropped 3 bases and J dropped 1; count of bases not matched to a gene: 11. From germline, CDR1 is LNHDA and CDR2 SQIVND (reference sequence). The CDR3 runs 17 residues. The CDR3: CASSIGSKGQFQETQYF. The CDR3 region has the DNA TGTGCCAGTAGTATCGGGTCGAAGGGACAGTTCCAAGAGACCCAGTACTTC.